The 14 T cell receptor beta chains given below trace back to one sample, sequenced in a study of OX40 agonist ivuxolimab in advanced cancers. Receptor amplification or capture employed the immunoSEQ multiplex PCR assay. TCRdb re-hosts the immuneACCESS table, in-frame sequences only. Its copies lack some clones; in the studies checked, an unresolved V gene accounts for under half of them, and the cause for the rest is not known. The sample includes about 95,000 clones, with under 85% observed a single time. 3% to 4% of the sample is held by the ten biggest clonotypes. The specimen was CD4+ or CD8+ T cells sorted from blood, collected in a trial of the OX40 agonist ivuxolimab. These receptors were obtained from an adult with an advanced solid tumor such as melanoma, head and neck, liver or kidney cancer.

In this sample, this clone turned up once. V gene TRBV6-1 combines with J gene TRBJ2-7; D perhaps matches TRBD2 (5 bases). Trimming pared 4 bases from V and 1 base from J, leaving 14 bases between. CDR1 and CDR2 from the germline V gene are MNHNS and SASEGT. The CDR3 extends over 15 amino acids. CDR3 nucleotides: TGTGCCAGCAGTGGCGAACGGGGTTGGTCCTACGAGCAGTACTTC. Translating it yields CASSGERGWSYEQYF.

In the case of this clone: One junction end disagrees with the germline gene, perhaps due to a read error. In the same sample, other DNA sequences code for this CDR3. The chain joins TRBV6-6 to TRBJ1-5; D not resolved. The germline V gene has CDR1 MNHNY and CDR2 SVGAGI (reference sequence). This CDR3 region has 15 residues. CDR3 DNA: TGTGCCAGTAGTTTTTTGGACGGGAGAAATCAGCCCCAGCATTTT. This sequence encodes CASSFLDGRNQPQHF.

The CDR3 bases are TGTGCCAGTAGTATTCTGCCCGCTCCGGGTGATGAAGCTTTCTTT. This translates into CASSILPAPGDEAFF. This chain uses TRBV19 with TRBJ1-1; unclear D gene. V was shortened by 3 bases and J by 7 bases, with 18 bases between the two germline ends. Germline V CDR1 and CDR2: LNHDA, SQIVND (reference sequence). CDR3 length equals 15 residues.

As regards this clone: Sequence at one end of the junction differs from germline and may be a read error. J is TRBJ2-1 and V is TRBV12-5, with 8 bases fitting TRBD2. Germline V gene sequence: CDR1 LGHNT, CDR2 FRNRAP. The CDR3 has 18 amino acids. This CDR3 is CASALGSASGLSYNEQFF. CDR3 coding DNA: TGTGCTAGTGCTTTGGGGTCGGCTAGCGGGCTTTCCTACAATGAGCAGTTCTTC.

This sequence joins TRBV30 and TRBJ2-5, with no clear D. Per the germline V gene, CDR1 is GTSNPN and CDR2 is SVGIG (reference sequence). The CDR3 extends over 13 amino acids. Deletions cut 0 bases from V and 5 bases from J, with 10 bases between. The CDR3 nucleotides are TGTGCCTGGAGTGTAGAAACGCAGGAGACCCAGTACTTC. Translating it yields CAWSVETQETQYF.

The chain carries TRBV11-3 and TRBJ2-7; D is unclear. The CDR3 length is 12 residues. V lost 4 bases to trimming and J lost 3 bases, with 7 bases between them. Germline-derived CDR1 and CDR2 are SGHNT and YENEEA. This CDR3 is CASSSSYYEQYF. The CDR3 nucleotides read TGTGCCAGCAGCTCGTCTTACTACGAGCAGTACTTC.

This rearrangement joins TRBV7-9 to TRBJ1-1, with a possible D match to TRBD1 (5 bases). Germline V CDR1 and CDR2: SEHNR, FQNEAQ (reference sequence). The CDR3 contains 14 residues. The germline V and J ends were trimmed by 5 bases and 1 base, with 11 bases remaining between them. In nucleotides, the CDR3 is TGTGCCAGCAGCCCAGGCCAGGGGAACACTGAAGCTTTCTTT. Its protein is CASSPGQGNTEAFF.

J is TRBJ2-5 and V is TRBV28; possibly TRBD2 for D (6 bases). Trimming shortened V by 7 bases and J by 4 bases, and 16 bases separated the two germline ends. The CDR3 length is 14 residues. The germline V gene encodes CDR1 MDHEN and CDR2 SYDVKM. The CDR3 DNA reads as TGTGCCAGCATCCCTCTTCTAGCGACAGAGACCCAGTACTTC. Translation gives CASIPLLATETQYF.

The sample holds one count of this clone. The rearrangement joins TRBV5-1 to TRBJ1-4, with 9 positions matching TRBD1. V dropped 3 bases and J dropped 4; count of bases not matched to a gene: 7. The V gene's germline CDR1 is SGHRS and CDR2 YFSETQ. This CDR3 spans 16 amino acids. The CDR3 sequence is CASSYSPGQGNEKLFF. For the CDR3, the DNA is TGCGCCAGCAGCTATAGCCCGGGACAGGGTAATGAAAAACTGTTTTTT. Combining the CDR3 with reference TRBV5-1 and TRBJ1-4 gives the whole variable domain KAGVTQTPRYLIKTRGQQVTLSCSPISGHRSVSWYQQTPGQGLQFLFEYFSETQRNKGNFPGRFSGRQFSNSRSEMNVSTLELGDSALYLCASSYSPGQGNEKLFFGSGTQLSVL.

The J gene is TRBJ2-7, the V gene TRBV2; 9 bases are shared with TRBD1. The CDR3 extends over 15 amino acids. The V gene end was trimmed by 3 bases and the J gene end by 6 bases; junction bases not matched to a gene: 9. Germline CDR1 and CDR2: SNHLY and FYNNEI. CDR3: CASSDLGTGGGEQYF. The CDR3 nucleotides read TGTGCCAGCAGTGATTTGGGCACAGGGGGCGGCGAGCAGTACTTC.

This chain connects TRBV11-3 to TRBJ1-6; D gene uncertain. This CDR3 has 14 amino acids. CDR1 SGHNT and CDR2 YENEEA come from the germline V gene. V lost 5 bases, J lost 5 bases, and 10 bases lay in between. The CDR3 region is CASSPDGDNSPLHF. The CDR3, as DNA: TGTGCCAGCAGCCCGGATGGCGATAATTCACCCCTCCACTTT.

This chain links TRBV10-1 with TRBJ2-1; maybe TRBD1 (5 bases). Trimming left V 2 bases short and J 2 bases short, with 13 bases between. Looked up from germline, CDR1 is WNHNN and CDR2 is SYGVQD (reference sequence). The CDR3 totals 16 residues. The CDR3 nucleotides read TGCGCCAGCAGTGAGGGATCTTGGGGCGCCTACAATGAGCAGTTCTTC. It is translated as CASSEGSWGAYNEQFF.

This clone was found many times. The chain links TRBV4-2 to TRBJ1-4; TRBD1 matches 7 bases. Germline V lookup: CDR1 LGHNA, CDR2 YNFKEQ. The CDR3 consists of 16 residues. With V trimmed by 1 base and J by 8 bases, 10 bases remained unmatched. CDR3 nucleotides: TGTGCCAGCAGCCAAGCGTCCGGGACAGATGGGGAAAAACTGTTTTTT. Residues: CASSQASGTDGEKLFF.

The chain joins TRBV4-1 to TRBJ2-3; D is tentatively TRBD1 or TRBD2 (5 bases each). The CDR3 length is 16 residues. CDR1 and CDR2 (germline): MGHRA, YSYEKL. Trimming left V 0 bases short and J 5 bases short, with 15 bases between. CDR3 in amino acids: CASSQDGSTRGDTQYF. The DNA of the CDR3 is TGCGCCAGCAGCCAAGATGGGAGTACTAGGGGAGATACGCAGTATTTT.